Reported below is one T cell receptor beta chain. Its cognate antigen is unknown. The sample belongs to a study of persistence of HIV-infected CD4 T cells. Turning to the study itself: The sample holds CD4+ T cells responsive to CMV or HIV-1 Gag. Up to roughly 180 mL blood was drawn at multiple time points; a couple of donors had single-time leukapheresis.

Study outcomes and limitations: CMV- and Gag-responding cells had lower TCRbeta richness than CD3/CD28-responding cells.

Stimulation used 7.5 to 10 ug/mL lysate from CMV-infected fibroblasts. CD40L/CD69 double-negative CD45RO-high memory CD4+ T cells were collected. For at least 4 years, plasma HIV-1 RNA was undetectable (<50 copies/mL). This was the immunoSEQ version 4 assay in survey mode. Profiled with immunoSEQ multiplex PCR; TCRdb holds only in-frame clones, not every one. The repertoire holds 40,000 to 50,000 clones, about 81% seen once, with about 3% in the top ten. Sequenced material: CD4+ T cells sorted from PBMCs after roughly 17-hour stimulation, taken from a patient who received antiretroviral therapy. This clonotype was sampled from an adult man with HIV who was CMV-seropositive.

CDR3 DNA sequence: TGTGCCACTACCGGGGACAGCCGCTACGAGCAGTACTTC. It yields the protein CATTGDSRYEQYF. The chain employs TRBV19 and TRBJ2-7, with 7 bases lining up with TRBD1. Unmatched junction bases numbered 9, after V lost 10 bases and J lost 3 bases. The CDR3 contains 13 residues. Germline-derived CDR1 and CDR2 are LNHDA and SQIVND (reference sequence).